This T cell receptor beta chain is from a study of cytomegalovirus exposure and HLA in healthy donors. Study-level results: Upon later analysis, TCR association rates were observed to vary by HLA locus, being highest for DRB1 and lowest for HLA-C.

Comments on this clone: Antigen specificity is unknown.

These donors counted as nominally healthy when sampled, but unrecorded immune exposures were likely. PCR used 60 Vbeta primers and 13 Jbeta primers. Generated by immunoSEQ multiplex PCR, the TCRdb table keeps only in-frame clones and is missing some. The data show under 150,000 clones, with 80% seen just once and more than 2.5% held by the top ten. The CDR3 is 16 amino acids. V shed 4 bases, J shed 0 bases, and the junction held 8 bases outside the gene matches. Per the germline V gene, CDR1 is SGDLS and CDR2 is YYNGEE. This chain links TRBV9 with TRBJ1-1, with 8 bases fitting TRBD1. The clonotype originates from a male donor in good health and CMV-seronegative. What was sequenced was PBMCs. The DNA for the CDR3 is TGTGCCAGCAGCCCACGACAGGGGATCATGAACACTGAAGCTTTCTTT. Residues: CASSPRQGIMNTEAFF.